This TCR beta chain was captured in a study of human T cells and chemical hapten exposure. Notes on the study in general: TCRs whose frequency exceeded 1 in 1000 remained the same following DPC sensitization.

Turning to this clonotype: Antigen specificity is unknown.

Single cDNA molecules in the library carried unique molecular identifiers attached during preparation. MiXCR was run by TCRdb on the RACE reads, yielding one entry per CDR3 protein. The data contain about 190,000 distinct CDR3 sequences, around 25% of them singletons. Sample time point: patch test 3, about 24 weeks after DPC sensitization. The sample's treatment: therapeutic diphenylcyclopropenone sensitization with weekly scalp DPC. The germline V gene has CDR1 SGHVS and CDR2 FNYEAQ. The V end lost 0 bases, the J end lost 2 bases, and 9 bases lay between the germline ends. The CDR3 length is 15 residues.

The specimen comprised whole blood, sampled in connection with sensitization to the hapten diphenylcyclopropenone (DPC). The chain carries TRBV7-6 and TRBJ2-3; D unresolved. The origin of this receptor is a woman in her thirties or forties with alopecia areata. Some clones in this sample may be carry-over from other donors' samples. The CDR3 nucleotides are TGTGCCAGCAGCTTAGCGCGGTGGCCCACAGATACGCAGTATTTT. Its protein is CASSLARWPTDTQYF.